Below, 26 T cell receptor beta chains from the same sample are listed, as sequenced in a study of blood T cell repertoires in COVID-19. Libraries were prepared by immunoSEQ multiplex PCR; TCRdb keeps only in-frame clonotypes and omits some of them. The sample comprises approximately 310,000 clones, 70% to 90% of which are singletons, and roughly 2.3% rests with the top ten. The sample was PBMCs or T cells enriched from blood (not recorded which). The receptors were gathered from a man aged 25 to 45 who had recovered from COVID-19.

The gene calls are TRBV5-1 and TRBJ2-2; 11 bases agree with TRBD2. J was trimmed by 3 bases and V by 2 bases; bases with no gene match: 3. Germline V gene sequence: CDR1 SGHRS, CDR2 YFSETQ. The CDR3 runs 16 residues. In DNA form, the CDR3 reads TGCGCCAGCAGCTTACCTAGCGGGGGGTACACCGGGGAGCTGTTTTTT. This sequence encodes CASSLPSGGYTGELFF.

This chain uses TRBV4-1 with TRBJ1-5, with 8 bases identical to TRBD1. Unmatched junction bases numbered 19, after V lost 2 bases and J lost 7 bases. CDR1 is MGHRA, CDR2 YSYEKL, per germline. The CDR3 loop spans 19 amino acids. CDR3 in amino acids: CASSQRGPSQGVVLQPQHF. CDR3 nucleotide sequence: TGCGCCAGCAGCCAAAGGGGGCCCTCACAGGGGGTAGTGTTACAGCCCCAGCATTTT.

This chain connects TRBV7-2 to TRBJ2-1; 14 nucleotides line up with TRBD2. V shed 0 bases, J shed 12 bases, and the junction held 4 bases outside the gene matches. The CDR3 sequence is 15 residues long. Germline lookup yields CDR1 SGHTA and CDR2 FQGNSA. The CDR3 protein is CASSLAGLAGGGQFF. The CDR3 region has the DNA TGTGCCAGCAGCTTAGCCGGACTAGCGGGGGGCGGGCAGTTCTTC.

This chain links TRBV5-5 with TRBJ1-1; D not certain. The CDR3 totals 15 residues. Trimming shortened V by 3 bases and J by 2 bases, and 14 bases separated the two germline ends. Germline assignment: CDR1 SGHKS and CDR2 YYEKEE (reference sequence). DNA of the CDR3: TGTGCCAGCAGCTGGGCCGGCAGGTCAAACACTGAAGCTTTCTTT. Protein: CASSWAGRSNTEAFF. The full variable domain, rest sourced from reference TRBV5-5 and TRBJ1-1, is DAGVTQSPTHLIKTRGQQVTLRCSPISGHKSVSWYQQVLGQGPQFIFQYYEKEERGRGNFPDRFSARQFPNYSSELNVNALLLGDSALYLCASSWAGRSNTEAFFGQGTRLTVV.

This chain joins TRBV20-1 and TRBJ2-3, with a tentative D call TRBD2 (5 bases). Trimming stripped 6 bases from V and 5 bases from J, with 9 bases between. Germline V gene sequence: CDR1 DFQATT, CDR2 SNEGSKA (reference sequence). The CDR3 has 11 residues. The CDR3 nucleotides are TGCAGTGCCCCCAGCGGAGATACGCAGTATTTT. This encodes CSAPSGDTQYF.

The chain is built from TRBV7-8 and TRBJ2-3; D gene unclear. The CDR3 totals 15 residues. Looked up from germline, CDR1 is SGHVS and CDR2 is FQNEAQ. The V end was cut by 2 bases, the J end by 2 bases, with 11 bases between. CDR3 bases: TGTGCCAGCAGCTTACTCCTAGAAACCACAGATACGCAGTATTTT. This translates into CASSLLLETTDTQYF.

The chain uses TRBV30 and TRBJ2-2; 7 nucleotides line up with TRBD1. The CDR3 extends over 17 amino acids. Germline trimming cut 2 bases from V and 3 bases from J; bases unmatched to any gene: 12. The V gene's germline CDR1 is GTSNPN and CDR2 SVGIG (reference sequence). CDR3 sequence (DNA): TGTGCCTGGAGTCGGGGCCTGACAGGGAAATACACCGGGGAGCTGTTTTTT. Translated: CAWSRGLTGKYTGELFF.

The gene calls are TRBV27 and TRBJ2-5; TRBD1 is a possible D gene (6 bases). With 6 bases removed from V and 6 bases from J, the gap between germline ends came to 17 bases. This CDR3 has 14 amino acids. Looked up from germline, CDR1 is MNHEY and CDR2 is SMNVEV (reference sequence). The CDR3 DNA reads as TGTGCCAGCAGGGACAGCCTAGGACGGAAGACCCAGTACTTC. It encodes CASRDSLGRKTQYF.

The chain's CDR3 is CSVGYAGNTIYF. Written as DNA, the CDR3 is TGCAGCGTTGGGTACGCGGGAAACACCATATATTTT. The chain is built from TRBV29-1 and TRBJ1-3; D uncertain. The CDR3 covers 12 residues. Trimming took 4 bases from V and 4 from J, leaving 8 bases between them. The germline gives CDR1 SQVTM, CDR2 ANQGSEA.

This clone was observed a single time. The chain employs TRBV4-2 and TRBJ1-4; TRBD1 aligns across 10 bases. In germline, CDR1 is LGHNA, CDR2 YNFKEQ. The CDR3 is 16 residues long. V gave up 1 base and J gave up 5 bases; unmatched junction bases: 4. The CDR3 reads CASSQGTGGTNEKLFF. In nucleotides, the CDR3 is TGTGCCAGCAGCCAAGGGACAGGGGGAACAAATGAAAAACTGTTTTTT.

V usage is TRBV6-6 and J usage is TRBJ2-3, with a weak D call TRBD1 (5 bases). From germline, CDR1 is MNHNY and CDR2 SVGAGI (reference sequence). The CDR3 has 15 residues. With 4 bases removed from V and 5 bases from J, the gap between germline ends came to 16 bases. The CDR3 nucleotides are TGTGCCAGCAGTTCCCAAGAGACCGACAGAGATACGCAGTATTTT. It is translated as CASSSQETDRDTQYF.

The chain is built from TRBV20-1 and TRBJ2-1; perhaps TRBD1 as D (6 bases). Trimming shortened V by 3 bases and J by 5 bases, and 14 bases separated the two germline ends. CDR3 length: 14 residues. Germline V CDR1 and CDR2: DFQATT, SNEGSKA (reference sequence). CDR3: CSASVGTLDNEQFF. DNA of the CDR3: TGCAGTGCTAGTGTCGGGACACTCGACAATGAGCAGTTCTTC.

The chain has TRBV12-3 or TRBV12-4 and TRBJ1-2; possibly TRBD1 for D (5 bases). The CDR3 is 12 amino acids. The V and J ends lost 3 bases and 6 bases respectively, with 8 bases between them. CDR3 DNA sequence: TGTGCCAGCAGTTTTTCAGGGCATGGCTACACCTTC. This gives the protein CASSFSGHGYTF.

V gene TRBV6-5 combines with J gene TRBJ1-1; D perhaps matches TRBD1 (5 bases). With 7 bases removed from V and 11 bases from J, the gap between germline ends came to 20 bases. The length of the CDR3 is 13 residues. CDR1 and CDR2 (germline): MNHEY, SVGAGI. The CDR3 protein is CASNEVRGVRAFF. The CDR3 coding sequence is TGTGCCAGCAACGAGGTTAGGGGTGTTCGGGCTTTCTTT.

This chain uses TRBV5-1 with TRBJ1-1, with D perhaps TRBD1 (5 bases). From germline, CDR1 is SGHRS and CDR2 YFSETQ. The CDR3 runs to 13 residues. Trimming took 0 bases from V and 7 from J, leaving 10 bases between them. The DNA of the CDR3 is TGCGCCAGCAGCTTGGCAGGGATGGGTGAAGCTTTCTTT. The encoded protein is CASSLAGMGEAFF.

The chain couples TRBV7-2 to TRBJ2-1; D is possibly TRBD1 (5 bases). The CDR3 is 16 residues long. Trimming removed 5 bases from V and 1 base from J, with 15 bases in between. The V gene's germline CDR1 is SGHTA and CDR2 FQGNSA. The CDR3 protein is CASSRPPGNSYNEQFF. DNA for the CDR3: TGTGCCAGCAGCAGACCTCCAGGGAATTCCTACAATGAGCAGTTCTTC.

The chain is built from TRBV4-2 and TRBJ2-5, with 8 bases identical to TRBD2. The CDR3 totals 15 residues. V shed 1 base and J 5 bases; nucleotides not matched to a gene: 6. CDR1 LGHNA and CDR2 YNFKEQ come from the germline V gene. The CDR3 nucleotides are TGTGCCAGCAGCCAAGCGTGGACTAGCTACGAGACCCAGTACTTC. Translated, it gives CASSQAWTSYETQYF.

This clone has only one observation. This chain links TRBV7-9 with TRBJ1-6, with 7 bases identical to TRBD1. Per the germline V gene, CDR1 is SEHNR and CDR2 is FQNEAQ (reference sequence). V lost 3 bases to trimming and J lost 7 bases; unmatched junction nucleotides: 3. This CDR3 is built from 14 residues. CDR3: CASSLETGNSPLHF. CDR3 nucleotides: TGTGCCAGCAGCTTGGAGACAGGGAATTCACCCCTCCACTTT. Full variable domain (rest looked up from reference TRBV7-9 and TRBJ1-6): DTGVSQNPRHKITKRGQNVTFRCDPISEHNRLYWYRQTLGQGPEFLTYFQNEAQLEKSRLLSDRFSAERPKGSFSTLEIQRTEQGDSAMYLCASSLETGNSPLHFGNGTRLTVT.

The J gene is TRBJ1-2, the V gene TRBV24-1; D is unresolved. The germline gives CDR1 KGHDR, CDR2 SFDVKD. CDR3 size: 14 residues. Trimming left V 0 bases short and J 0 bases short, with 4 bases between. The CDR3 sequence: CATSDLPTNYGYTF. For the CDR3, the DNA is TGTGCCACCAGTGATTTGCCCACTAACTATGGCTACACCTTC.

The V gene is TRBV7-3, the J gene TRBJ2-3; 8 bases align to TRBD1. This CDR3 contains 15 residues. V gave up 5 bases and J gave up 0 bases; unmatched junction bases: 4. Germline V gives CDR1 SGHTA, CDR2 FQGTGA. The CDR3 loop reads CASSRGQVSTDTQYF. The CDR3 nucleotides read TGTGCCAGCAGCCGGGGACAGGTTAGCACAGATACGCAGTATTTT.

This clone was observed a few times. The chain uses TRBV11-2 and TRBJ1-1, with D tentatively TRBD1 (6 bases). Germline CDR1 is SGHAT and CDR2 is FQNNGV. The CDR3 covers 15 residues. Between the trimmed V and J ends, which lost 7 bases and 0 bases, there was a span of 15 bases. The CDR3 DNA sequence: TGTGCCAGCACCCCACAGGGCCCGATGAACACTGAAGCTTTCTTT. Translation: CASTPQGPMNTEAFF.

The chain couples TRBV6-6 to TRBJ2-7; 9 nucleotides agree with TRBD1. From germline, CDR1 is MNHNY and CDR2 SVGAGI (reference sequence). The CDR3 runs 14 residues. V lost 4 bases to trimming and J lost 3 bases; unmatched junction nucleotides: 4. The CDR3 DNA reads as TGTGCCAGCAGTTCGACAGGGGGGATCTACGAGCAGTACTTC. Translated, it gives CASSSTGGIYEQYF.

This clone was counted only a few times. The V gene is TRBV11-3, the J gene TRBJ2-2; D is undetermined. CDR3 length: 11 residues. CDR1 SGHNT and CDR2 YENEEA come from the germline V gene. V was clipped by 4 bases and J by 8 bases, with 5 bases between them. The CDR3 DNA follows: TGTGCCAGCAGCTCCCAGGGGGAGCTGTTTTTT. Residues: CASSSQGELFF.

The CDR3 DNA follows: TGTGCCAGCAGTGGACTAGCGGGGGGTACAGATACGCAGTATTTT. Translation gives CASSGLAGGTDTQYF. V and J are TRBV6-4 and TRBJ2-3, with 13 bases identical to TRBD2. V was pared by 4 bases and J by 3 bases, with 1 base of the junction left unmatched. CDR1 is MRHNA and CDR2 is SNTAGT in the germline V gene. The CDR3 is 15 residues long.

The CDR3 nucleotides are TGTGCCAGCAGCTCCGACAGGACTAATGAAAAACTGTTTTTT. This gives the protein CASSSDRTNEKLFF. The rearrangement joins TRBV5-6 to TRBJ1-4; TRBD1 might be the D (6 bases). CDR1 is SGHDT, CDR2 YYEEEE, per germline. The CDR3 runs to 14 residues. V dropped 3 bases and J dropped 2 bases, with 8 bases sitting between them.

The chain couples TRBV5-6 to TRBJ2-3; 13 positions agree with TRBD2. The germline CDR1 and CDR2 sequences are SGHDT and YYEEEE. CDR3 size: 19 residues. V was pared by 4 bases and J by 0 bases, with 11 bases of the junction left unmatched. CDR3 protein: CASSGGTSGEYSSTDTQYF. DNA for the CDR3: TGTGCCAGCAGCGGCGGGACTAGCGGGGAATATTCTAGCACAGATACGCAGTATTTT.